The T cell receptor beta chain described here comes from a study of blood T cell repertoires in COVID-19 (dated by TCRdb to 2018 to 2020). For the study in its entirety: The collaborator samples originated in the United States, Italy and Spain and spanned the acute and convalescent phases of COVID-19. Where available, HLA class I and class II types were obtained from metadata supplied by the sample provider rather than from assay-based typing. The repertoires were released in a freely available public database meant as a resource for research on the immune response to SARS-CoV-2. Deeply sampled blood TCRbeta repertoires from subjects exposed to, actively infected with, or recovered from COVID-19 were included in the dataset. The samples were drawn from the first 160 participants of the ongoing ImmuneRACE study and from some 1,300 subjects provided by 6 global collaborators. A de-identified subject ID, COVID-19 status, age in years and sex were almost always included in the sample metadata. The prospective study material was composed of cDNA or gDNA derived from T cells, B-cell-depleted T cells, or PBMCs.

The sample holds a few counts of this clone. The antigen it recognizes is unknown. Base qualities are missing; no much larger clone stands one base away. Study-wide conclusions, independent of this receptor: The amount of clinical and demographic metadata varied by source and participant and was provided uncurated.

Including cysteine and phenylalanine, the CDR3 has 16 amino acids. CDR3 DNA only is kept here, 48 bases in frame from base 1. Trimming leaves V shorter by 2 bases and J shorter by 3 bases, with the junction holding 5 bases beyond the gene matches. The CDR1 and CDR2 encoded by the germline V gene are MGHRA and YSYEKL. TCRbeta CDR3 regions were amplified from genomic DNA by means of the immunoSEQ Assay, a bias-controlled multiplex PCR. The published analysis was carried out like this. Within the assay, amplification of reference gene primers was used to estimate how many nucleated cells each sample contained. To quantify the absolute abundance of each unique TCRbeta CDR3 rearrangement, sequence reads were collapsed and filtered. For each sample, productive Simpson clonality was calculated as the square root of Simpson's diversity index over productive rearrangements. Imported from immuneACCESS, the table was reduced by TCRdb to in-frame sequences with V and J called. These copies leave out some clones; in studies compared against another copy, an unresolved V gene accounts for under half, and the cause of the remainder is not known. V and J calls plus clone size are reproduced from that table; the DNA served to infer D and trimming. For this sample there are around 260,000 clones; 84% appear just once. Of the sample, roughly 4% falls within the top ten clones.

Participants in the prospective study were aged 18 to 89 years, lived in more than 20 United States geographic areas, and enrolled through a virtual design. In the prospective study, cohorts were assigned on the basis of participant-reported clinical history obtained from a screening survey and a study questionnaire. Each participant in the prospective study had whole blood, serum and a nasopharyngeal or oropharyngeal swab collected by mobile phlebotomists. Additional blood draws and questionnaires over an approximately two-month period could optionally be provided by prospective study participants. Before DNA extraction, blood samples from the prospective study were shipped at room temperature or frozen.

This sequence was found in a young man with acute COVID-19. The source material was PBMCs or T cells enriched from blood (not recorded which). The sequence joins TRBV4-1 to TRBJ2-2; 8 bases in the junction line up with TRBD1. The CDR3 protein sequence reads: CASSQSSDRDTGELFF. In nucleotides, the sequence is TGCGCCAGCAGCCAATCTTCGGACAGGGACACCGGGGAGCTGTTTTTT.